This passage covers 32 T cell receptor beta chains from one sample sequenced in a study of PD-L1 blockade in urothelial cancer. This sample's time point: pretreatment peripheral blood. Measured with immunoSEQ multiplex PCR; TCRdb has only the in-frame clones, and not every one. The sample carries tens of thousands of clones, roughly 90% recorded once. The specimen was PBMCs, collected around atezolizumab (anti-PD-L1) treatment. The receptors were sampled from a woman aged 80 or over with urothelial cancer.

The chain has TRBV10-3 and TRBJ2-1; tentative D call: TRBD1 (6 bases). Trimming took off 2 bases at V and 6 bases at J, with 14 bases between the two ends. Germline V CDR1 and CDR2: ENHRY, SYGVKD. The CDR3 totals 15 residues. The CDR3 loop is CAISEGGRFGNEQFF. The CDR3 bases are TGTGCCATCAGTGAGGGGGGCCGATTTGGCAATGAGCAGTTCTTC.

This sequence joins TRBV18 and TRBJ2-1; 9 bases agree with TRBD2. Trimming at V came to 3 bases and at J to 6 bases, leaving 9 bases not matched to a gene. CDR3 length: 16 amino acids. CDR1 and CDR2 (germline): KGHSH, LQKENI. This chain's CDR3 is CASSPASGNVINEQFF. CDR3 nucleotide sequence: TGTGCCAGCTCACCCGCTAGCGGGAACGTAATCAATGAGCAGTTCTTC.

The V and J genes are TRBV29-1 and TRBJ1-5; 9 bases are a match to TRBD1. Germline V gives CDR1 SQVTM, CDR2 ANQGSEA. The CDR3 length is 13 residues. J lost 6 bases, V lost 7 bases, and 7 bases had no gene match. CDR3 region: CSARQGEGQPQHF. The CDR3 DNA follows: TGCAGCGCTAGACAGGGGGAAGGTCAGCCCCAGCATTTT. Full variable domain (remainder filled in from reference TRBV29-1 and TRBJ1-5): SAVISQKPSRDICQRGTSLTIQCQVDSQVTMMFWYRQQPGQSLTLIATANQGSEATYESGFVIDKFPISRPNLTFSTLTVSNMSPEDSSIYLCSARQGEGQPQHFGDGTRLSIL.

This sequence joins TRBV28 and TRBJ2-7; a possible D gene is TRBD1 (6 bases). The CDR3 consists of 15 residues. V was clipped by 6 bases and J by 2 bases, with 17 bases between them. CDR1 and CDR2 (germline): MDHEN, SYDVKM. In DNA form, the CDR3 reads TGTGCCAGCAGCGAACGAAACAGGGCGACCTACGAGCAGTACTTC. Encoded protein: CASSERNRATYEQYF.

The V gene is TRBV6-4, the J gene TRBJ2-1; 7 bases line up with TRBD1. CDR1 and CDR2 from the germline V gene are MRHNA and SNTAGT. The CDR3 runs 13 residues. Losses at the gene ends were 5 bases for V and 3 bases for J; bases not matched to a gene: 1. In DNA, the CDR3 is TGTGCCAGCAGTCAGGGGGTCTACAATGAGCAGTTCTTC. Translated: CASSQGVYNEQFF.

This clone was found once. The rearrangement links TRBV27 to TRBJ2-1, with D perhaps matching TRBD1 (6 bases). The CDR3 runs 15 residues. V gave up 6 bases and J gave up 1 base, with 13 bases separating them. Looked up from germline, CDR1 is MNHEY and CDR2 is SMNVEV (reference sequence). CDR3 region: CASRVGQGSYNEQFF. The DNA for the CDR3 is TGTGCCAGCAGGGTGGGGCAGGGGTCCTACAATGAGCAGTTCTTC.

The V and J genes are TRBV11-1 and TRBJ2-1, with 13 bases that match TRBD2. The J segment lost 10 bases and the V segment lost 5 bases, leaving 8 bases of the junction unmatched. Germline V gene data show CDR1 as SGHAT and CDR2 as FQDESV (reference sequence). This CDR3 has 15 amino acids. Written as DNA, the CDR3 is TGTGCCAGCAGCGTCACTAGCGGGAGGGCCAGGGAGCAGTTCTTC. It codes for CASSVTSGRAREQFF.

V is TRBV25-1 and J is TRBJ1-1; D gene ambiguous. V lost 1 base to trimming and J lost 5 bases, with 8 bases between them. Germline V gene data show CDR1 as MGHDK and CDR2 as SYGVNS. CDR3 length: 13 amino acids. This CDR3 reads CASSEFGETEAFF. As DNA, the CDR3 is TGTGCCAGCAGTGAATTCGGGGAAACTGAAGCTTTCTTT.

This chain joins TRBV6-5 and TRBJ2-3; possibly TRBD1 for D (6 bases). This CDR3 is 11 amino acids long. The ends were cut back, 8 bases at V and 10 bases at J, with 13 bases in the middle. Per germline, CDR1 MNHEY and CDR2 SVGAGI. Here the CDR3 DNA reads TGTGCCAGCTCCAGGGGACGGTCGCAGTATTTT. Translating it yields CASSRGRSQYF.

The V and J genes are TRBV19 and TRBJ2-7; 9 positions match TRBD1. J gave up 3 bases and V 7 bases, and 7 bases lay outside the gene matches. This CDR3 region has 14 residues. CDR1 and CDR2 (germline): LNHDA, SQIVND (reference sequence). CDR3 nucleotides: TGTGCCAGTACCCCGGGACAGGGCCTCTACGAGCAGTACTTC. This gives the protein CASTPGQGLYEQYF. The full variable domain, its missing parts supplied by reference TRBV19 and TRBJ2-7, is DGGITQSPKYLFRKEGQNVTLSCEQNLNHDAMYWYRQDPGQGLRLIYYSQIVNDFQKGDIAEGYSVSREKKESFPLTVTSAQKNPTAFYLCASTPGQGLYEQYFGPGTRLTVT.

V usage is TRBV2 and J usage is TRBJ1-2; 9 nucleotides agree with TRBD1. With V trimmed by 8 bases and J by 2 bases, 6 bases remained unmatched. Germline loops: CDR1 SNHLY, CDR2 FYNNEI. This CDR3 is 14 amino acids long. The CDR3 is CASEGTGNNYGYTF. The CDR3 DNA reads TGTGCCAGCGAAGGGACAGGGAACAACTATGGCTACACCTTC.

The CDR3 here is CASSPTVTGVYGYTF. Here the CDR3 DNA reads TGTGCCAGCAGTCCTACCGTTACAGGGGTGTATGGCTACACCTTC. The chain carries TRBV7-2 and TRBJ1-2; TRBD1 aligns across 7 bases. CDR3 length equals 15 residues. The junction had 12 bases not matched to a gene; V was cut back by 6 bases and J by 5 bases. Germline CDR1 and CDR2: SGHTA and FQGNSA.

V and J are TRBV19 and TRBJ2-2, with 10 positions matching TRBD2. The CDR3 covers 15 residues. CDR1 and CDR2 (germline): LNHDA, SQIVND (reference sequence). J gave up 8 bases and V 5 bases, and 8 bases lay outside the gene matches. CDR3 bases: TGTGCCAGTAGTCGGTCTAGCGGGAGACAAGGGGAGCTGTTTTTT. Translating gives CASSRSSGRQGELFF.

V gene TRBV30 combines with J gene TRBJ1-5, with D hard to call. Trimming removed 3 bases at V and 0 bases at J, with 12 bases between. CDR3 size: 15 residues. Germline lookup yields CDR1 GTSNPN and CDR2 SVGIG (reference sequence). CDR3 sequence: CAWSNGAYSNQPQHF. The CDR3 DNA sequence: TGTGCCTGGAGCAACGGAGCATATAGCAATCAGCCCCAGCATTTT.

This clone came up once. The gene calls are TRBV27 and TRBJ2-2; 14 bases are a match to TRBD2. This CDR3 has 19 amino acids. In germline, CDR1 is MNHEY, CDR2 SMNVEV (reference sequence). The trim removed 4 bases at V and 2 bases at J, leaving 9 bases unmatched. CDR3 bases: TGTGCCAGCAGTTACCGCGGACTAGCGGGAGGCCTTAACACCGGGGAGCTGTTTTTT. Protein sequence: CASSYRGLAGGLNTGELFF.

V and J are TRBV28 and TRBJ1-1; 7 bases align to TRBD1. The J segment lost 11 bases and the V segment lost 6 bases, leaving 6 bases of the junction unmatched. The CDR3 totals 11 residues. CDR1 and CDR2 from the germline V gene are MDHEN and SYDVKM. CDR3 loop: CASRDRVAAFF. The CDR3 bases are TGTGCCAGCAGAGACAGGGTAGCGGCTTTCTTT.

The rearrangement uses TRBV11-2 and TRBJ2-7; TRBD1 matches 10 bases. Losses at the gene ends were 5 bases for V and 6 bases for J; bases not matched to a gene: 10. This CDR3 spans 15 amino acids. Germline loops: CDR1 SGHAT, CDR2 FQNNGV. Here the CDR3 DNA reads TGTGCCAGCAGCCTAAGAGGGACAGGGGAAGGCGAGCAGTACTTC. Translation: CASSLRGTGEGEQYF.

This clone showed up just a few times. The chain combines TRBV5-1 with TRBJ2-1; 7 bases fit TRBD2. The CDR3 contains 16 residues. Trimming took 0 bases from V and 1 from J; bases not matched to a gene: 4. Germline V gene lookup returns CDR1 SGHRS and CDR2 YFSETQ. The DNA of the CDR3 is TGCGCCAGCAGCTTGGATGCGGGAGAGTCCTACAATGAGCAGTTCTTC. Translated: CASSLDAGESYNEQFF.

The rearrangement joins TRBV28 to TRBJ2-5; 7 nucleotides line up with TRBD1. The CDR3 is made up of 15 amino acids. CDR1 is MDHEN, CDR2 SYDVKM, per germline. Unmatched junction bases numbered 6, after V lost 5 bases and J lost 0 bases. CDR3 nucleotide sequence: TGTGCCAGCAGTCCGACGGGACAGTACCAAGAGACCCAGTACTTC. Translating it yields CASSPTGQYQETQYF.

This chain connects TRBV7-9 to TRBJ2-2; no reliable D call. Germline CDR1 SEHNR, CDR2 FQNEAQ (reference sequence). V dropped 0 bases and J dropped 6 bases, with 5 bases sitting between them. The CDR3 runs 13 residues. CDR3 nucleotide sequence: TGTGCCAGCAGCTTAGCTGGAGCCGGGGAGCTGTTTTTT. This translates into CASSLAGAGELFF. Looking up the rest from reference TRBV7-9 and TRBJ2-2 gives the full variable domain: DTGVSQNPRHKITKRGQNVTFRCDPISEHNRLYWYRQTLGQGPEFLTYFQNEAQLEKSRLLSDRFSAERPKGSFSTLEIQRTEQGDSAMYLCASSLAGAGELFFGEGSRLTVL.

V usage is TRBV19 and J usage is TRBJ2-7; TRBD2 aligns across 8 bases. Germline assignment: CDR1 LNHDA and CDR2 SQIVND (reference sequence). V trimming: 0 bases; J trimming: 7 bases; junction bases outside the gene matches: 5. The CDR3 consists of 14 residues. CDR3 nucleotides: TGTGCCAGTAGTATAGATTACGGGAGGGATGAGCAGTACTTC. Protein product: CASSIDYGRDEQYF.

This chain uses TRBV6-6 with TRBJ2-1; D is unresolved. From germline, CDR1 is MNHNY and CDR2 SVGAGI (reference sequence). This CDR3 has 13 amino acids. Trimming removed 7 bases at V and 4 bases at J, with 11 bases between. The CDR3 bases are TGTGCCAGCAATCCAGTCCCGTACAATGAGCAGTTCTTC. Translating it yields CASNPVPYNEQFF.

This chain joins TRBV27 and TRBJ1-1, with a weak D call TRBD1 (6 bases). The CDR3 is made up of 14 amino acids. Trimming shortened V by 6 bases and J by 0 bases, and 11 bases separated the two germline ends. Germline CDR1 and CDR2: MNHEY and SMNVEV (reference sequence). In nucleotides, the CDR3 is TGTGCCAGCAGGGACGGACAGCTGAACACTGAAGCTTTCTTT. Its protein product is CASRDGQLNTEAFF.

This chain uses TRBV19 with TRBJ1-1; 10 nucleotides agree with TRBD1. The CDR3 has 15 residues. The V gene end was trimmed by 8 bases and the J gene end by 6 bases; junction bases not matched to a gene: 12. CDR1 is LNHDA, CDR2 SQIVND, per germline (reference sequence). The CDR3 region is CASAPGTGARAEAFF. For the CDR3, the DNA is TGTGCCAGTGCCCCCGGGACAGGGGCGCGGGCTGAAGCTTTCTTT.

V usage is TRBV28 and J usage is TRBJ2-1; 7 bases line up with TRBD2. Germline V CDR1 and CDR2: MDHEN, SYDVKM. V gave up 6 bases and J gave up 4 bases; unmatched junction bases: 12. This CDR3 spans 16 amino acids. As DNA, the CDR3 is TGTGCCAGCAGCTCTCCCGGGGCTAGCGGATACAATGAGCAGTTCTTC. It translates to CASSSPGASGYNEQFF.

The chain has TRBV7-3 and TRBJ2-7; possibly TRBD2 for D (6 bases). CDR3 size: 15 residues. The germline V gene has CDR1 SGHTA and CDR2 FQGTGA. V shed 2 bases and J shed 3 bases, with 14 bases lying between them. CDR3: CASSLFATGDYEQYF. The DNA of the CDR3 is TGTGCCAGCAGCTTATTCGCGACGGGGGACTACGAGCAGTACTTC. The complete variable domain, with remaining parts taken from reference TRBV7-3 and TRBJ2-7, reads GAGVSQTPSNKVTEKGKYVELRCDPISGHTALYWYRQSLGQGPEFLIYFQGTGAADDSGLPNDRFFAVRPEGSVSTLKIQRTERGDSAVYLCASSLFATGDYEQYFGPGTRLTVT.

The chain has TRBV18 and TRBJ2-2, with 7 positions matching TRBD1. Trimming took 4 bases from V and 4 from J; bases not matched to a gene: 15. CDR3 length: 18 residues. Germline-derived CDR1 and CDR2 are KGHSH and LQKENI. The CDR3 DNA follows: TGTGCCAGCTCACGGAGTACCACCAGGGACAGAAGCACCGGGGAGCTGTTTTTT. It yields the protein CASSRSTTRDRSTGELFF.

This chain links TRBV29-1 with TRBJ2-7, with TRBD2 matching 9 bases. The V and J ends lost 4 bases and 6 bases, in that order; junction bases with no gene match: 16. The CDR3 spans 16 residues. CDR1 and CDR2 from the germline V gene are SQVTM and ANQGSEA. CDR3: CSVGYWGREGVSEQYF. The DNA of the CDR3 is TGCAGCGTTGGGTATTGGGGGCGGGAGGGGGTGAGCGAGCAGTACTTC.

J is TRBJ1-1 and V is TRBV6-1; TRBD1 might be the D (6 bases). Germline assignment: CDR1 MNHNS and CDR2 SASEGT. CDR3 length equals 14 residues. V lost 6 bases, J lost 2 bases, and 13 bases lay in between. The CDR3 region is CASSLTGINTEAFF. The CDR3 region has the DNA TGTGCCAGCAGCCTGACAGGAATCAACACTGAAGCTTTCTTT.

CDR3 residues: CASSPGRRETQYF. The CDR3 DNA follows: TGTGCCAGCAGCCCCGGGAGGCGGGAGACCCAGTACTTC. The chain links TRBV28 to TRBJ2-5; TRBD2 matches at 7 bases. Germline assignment: CDR1 MDHEN and CDR2 SYDVKM. V dropped 6 bases and J dropped 5; count of bases not matched to a gene: 6. This CDR3 spans 13 amino acids.

This clone has just a few counts. CDR3 in amino acids: CASSGGTSHYEQYF. As DNA, the CDR3 is TGTGCCAGCAGCGGCGGGACTAGCCACTACGAGCAGTACTTC. The chain is built from TRBV9 and TRBJ2-7; 9 nucleotides line up with TRBD2. The germline gives CDR1 SGDLS, CDR2 YYNGEE. CDR3 length: 14 amino acids. V dropped 3 bases and J dropped 3; count of bases not matched to a gene: 4.

This sequence joins TRBV19 and TRBJ1-2; D is possibly TRBD1 (6 bases). The CDR3 has 12 residues. V shed 10 bases and J shed 4 bases, with 13 bases lying between them. The germline CDR1 and CDR2 sequences are LNHDA and SQIVND (reference sequence). CDR3 DNA: TGTGCCACAGGACAGCAGTTCTATGGCTACACCTTC. Translation: CATGQQFYGYTF.